A single TCR beta chain is shown here with its context. This entry belongs to a study of blood T cell repertoires in COVID-19. In the study overall: Specimens from acute and convalescent COVID-19 originated in the United States, Italy and Spain. PBMCs, B-cell-depleted T cells, or T cells provided the cDNA or gDNA that made up the material.

The data were produced by immunoSEQ multiplex PCR, yet TCRdb's version contains in-frame clones alone and is incomplete. The table has some 270,000 clones, roughly 91% seen once. The V and J ends lost 6 bases and 10 bases, in that order; junction bases with no gene match: 9. This CDR3 contains 14 residues. The germline gives CDR1 SNHLY, CDR2 FYNNEI. The chain employs TRBV2 and TRBJ1-6; 7 bases align to TRBD1. The sequence was obtained from a man aged 25 to 40 with acute or convalescent COVID-19. The sequenced sample consisted of peripheral blood. CDR3 sequence reads: CASSRQGSKSPLHF. The CDR3 bases are TGTGCCAGCAGCAGACAGGGAAGCAAGTCACCCCTCCACTTT.